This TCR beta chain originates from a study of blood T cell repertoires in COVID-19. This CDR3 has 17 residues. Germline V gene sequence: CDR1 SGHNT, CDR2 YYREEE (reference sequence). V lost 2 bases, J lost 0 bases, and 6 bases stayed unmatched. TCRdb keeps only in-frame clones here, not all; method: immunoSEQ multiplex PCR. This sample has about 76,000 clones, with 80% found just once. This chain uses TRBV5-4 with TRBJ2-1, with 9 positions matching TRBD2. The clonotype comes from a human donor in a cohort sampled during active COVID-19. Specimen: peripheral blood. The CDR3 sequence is CASSFPAGGSSYNEQFF. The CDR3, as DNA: TGTGCCAGCAGCTTTCCGGCGGGAGGGAGCTCCTACAATGAGCAGTTCTTC.